This record looks at one TCR beta chain sequence and its context. The antigen is unknown. A patient was excluded if there was uncontrolled infection, other autoimmune disease, pregnancy or lactation. Clinical symptoms, serum thyroxine, TRAb, thyroid ultrasound and orbital computed tomography established diagnosis. The source material, RNA transcripts, was used to amplify TCR beta CDR3 regions. A first-round RT-PCR of the TCR CDR3 used the HTBI primer set. TCRdb ran MiXCR on the multiplex PCR reads and lists one entry per CDR3 protein. The sample records fewer than 450,000 distinct CDR3 sequences, 13% to 15% being singletons. The data derive from a study of T cells in Graves' hyperthyroidism and ophthalmopathy. Study background: Before treatment of any kind, peripheral blood was taken at initial diagnosis. General observations from the study: Most thyroid clonotypes with frequency above 0.001 were detected in blood.

Germline lookup yields CDR1 SGDLS and CDR2 YYNGEE. CDR3 length equals 16 residues. Trimming took off 4 bases at V and 0 bases at J, with 11 bases between the two ends. This sequence was found in an older woman with Graves' ophthalmopathy. The sequencing sample was made of blood. The rearrangement joins TRBV9 to TRBJ2-6, with D unclear. The CDR3: CASSLRTLSGANVLTF. The CDR3 DNA is TGTGCCAGCAGCCTTAGGACGCTCTCTGGGGCCAACGTCCTGACTTTC.